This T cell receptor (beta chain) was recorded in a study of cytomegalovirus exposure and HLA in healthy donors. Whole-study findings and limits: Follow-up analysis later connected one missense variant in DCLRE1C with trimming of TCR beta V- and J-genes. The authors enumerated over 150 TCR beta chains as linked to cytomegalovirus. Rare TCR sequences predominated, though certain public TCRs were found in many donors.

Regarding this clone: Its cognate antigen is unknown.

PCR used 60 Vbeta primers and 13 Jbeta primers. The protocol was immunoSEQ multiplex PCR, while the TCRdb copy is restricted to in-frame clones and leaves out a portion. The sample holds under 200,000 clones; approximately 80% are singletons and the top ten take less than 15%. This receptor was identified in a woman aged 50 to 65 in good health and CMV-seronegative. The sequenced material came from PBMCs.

As DNA, the CDR3 is TGTGCCAGCAGCCGGCAGGGGACTACCACAGATACGCAGTATTTT. Protein sequence: CASSRQGTTTDTQYF. The chain links TRBV7-2 to TRBJ2-3; tentatively, D is TRBD2 (7 bases). In germline, CDR1 is SGHTA, CDR2 FQGNSA. The germline V and J ends were trimmed by 5 bases and 2 bases, with 14 bases remaining between them. The CDR3 runs to 15 residues.